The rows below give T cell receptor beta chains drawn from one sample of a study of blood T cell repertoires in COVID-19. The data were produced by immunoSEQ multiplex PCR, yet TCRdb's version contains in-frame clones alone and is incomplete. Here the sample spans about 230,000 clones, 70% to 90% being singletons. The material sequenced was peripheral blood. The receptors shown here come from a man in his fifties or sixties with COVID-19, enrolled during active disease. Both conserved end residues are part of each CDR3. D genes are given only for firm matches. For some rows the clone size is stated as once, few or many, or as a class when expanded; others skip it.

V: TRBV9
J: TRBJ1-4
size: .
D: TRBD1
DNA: TGTGCCAGCAGCGGGTTCGGACAGGGGGACGAAAAACTGTTTTTT
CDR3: CASSGFGQGDEKLFF

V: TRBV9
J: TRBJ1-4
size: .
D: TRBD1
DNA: TGTGCCAGCAGCGTAGTACAGGGGGTCGAAAAACTGTTTTTT
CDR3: CASSVVQGVEKLFF

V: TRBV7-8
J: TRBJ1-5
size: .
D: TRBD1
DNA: TGTGCCAGCAGCTTAGTAGGGGGCCTCAATCAGCCCCAGCATTTT
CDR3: CASSLVGGLNQPQHF

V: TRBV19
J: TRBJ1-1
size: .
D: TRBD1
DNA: TGTGCCAGTAGTATATTCGGGACAGAGAACACTGAAGCTTTCTTT
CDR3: CASSIFGTENTEAFF

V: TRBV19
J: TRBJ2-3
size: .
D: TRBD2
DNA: TGTGCCAGTAGTGGGGTTAGCGGGGGGGCTGGTGCAGATACGCAGTATTTT
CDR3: CASSGVSGGAGADTQYF

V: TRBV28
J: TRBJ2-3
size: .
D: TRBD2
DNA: TGTGCCAGCAGTTTATATAGACTAGCGGGGGGTCTCGGCACAGATACGCAGTATTTT
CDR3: CASSLYRLAGGLGTDTQYF

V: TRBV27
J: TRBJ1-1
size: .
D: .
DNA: TGTGCCAGCAGTTTATCAGGCGGGGAGCAGGCTTTCTTT
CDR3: CASSLSGGEQAFF

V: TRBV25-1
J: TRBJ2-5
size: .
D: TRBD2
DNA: TGTGCCAGCAGGTCGGCAAGCGGGGGGGCGGAGACCCAGTACTTC
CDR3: CASRSASGGAETQYF

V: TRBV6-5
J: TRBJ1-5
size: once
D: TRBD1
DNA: TGTGCCAGCAGTTACCCCGGGACAGGGACCAATCAGCCCCAGCATTTT
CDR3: CASSYPGTGTNQPQHF

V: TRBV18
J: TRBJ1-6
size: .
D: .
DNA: TGTGCCAGCTCGGCCTTGGCCGCCACCGAATATAATTCACCCCTCCACTTT
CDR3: CASSALAATEYNSPLHF

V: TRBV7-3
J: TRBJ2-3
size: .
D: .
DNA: TGTGCCAGCAGCTTAACTCGGGCAGATACGCAGTATTTT
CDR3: CASSLTRADTQYF

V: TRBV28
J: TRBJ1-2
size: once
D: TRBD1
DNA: TGTGCCAGCACCGAGGGACAGGTAAATGGCTACACCTTC
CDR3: CASTEGQVNGYTF

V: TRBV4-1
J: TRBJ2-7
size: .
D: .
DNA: TGCGCCAGCAGCCCCAAGGATAGTACCTACTACTACGAGCAGTACTTC
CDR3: CASSPKDSTYYYEQYF

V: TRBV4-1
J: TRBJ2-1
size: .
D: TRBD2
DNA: TGCGCCAGCAGCCCGACTAGCGGGGGGCCGAGGGGTGAGCAGTTCTTC
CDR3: CASSPTSGGPRGEQFF

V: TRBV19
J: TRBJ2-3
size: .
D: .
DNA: TGTGCCAGTAATTTAAGAGTCCGGAGCACAGATACGCAGTATTTT
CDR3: CASNLRVRSTDTQYF

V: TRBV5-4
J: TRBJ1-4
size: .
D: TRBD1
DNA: TGTGCCAGCAGCGACGGACAGGGCTATGAAAAACTGTTTTTT
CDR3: CASSDGQGYEKLFF

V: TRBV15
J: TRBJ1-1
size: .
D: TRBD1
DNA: TGTGCCACCAGCAGATGGGACAGGGATTACACTGAAGCTTTCTTT
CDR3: CATSRWDRDYTEAFF

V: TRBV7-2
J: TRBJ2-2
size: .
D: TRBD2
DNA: TGTGCCAGCAGACGAAGCGGGGGGGCCGGCGGGGAGCTGTTTTTT
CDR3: CASRRSGGAGGELFF

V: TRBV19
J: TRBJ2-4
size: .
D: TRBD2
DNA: TGTGCCAGTAGTACCCTAACTAGCGGGGGTACCAAAAACATTCAGTACTTC
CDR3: CASSTLTSGGTKNIQYF

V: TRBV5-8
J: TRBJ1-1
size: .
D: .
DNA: TGTGCCAGTCGGCTTGGGGGGGCGAGAACTGAAGCTTTCTTT
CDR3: CASRLGGARTEAFF

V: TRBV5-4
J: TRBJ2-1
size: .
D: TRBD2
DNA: TGTGCCAGCAGTTTGAGCGGGGGGGCTAAGAATGAGCAGTTCTTC
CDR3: CASSLSGGAKNEQFF

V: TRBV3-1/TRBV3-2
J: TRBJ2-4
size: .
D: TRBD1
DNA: TGTGCCAGCAGCCAAGATCAGTGCGAGGGAGACAGGGGCCGAGCCAAAAACATTCAGTACTTC
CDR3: CASSQDQCEGDRGRAKNIQYF

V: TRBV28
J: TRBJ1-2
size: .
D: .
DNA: TGTGCCAGCAGAACGCCGCACACTAACTATGGCTACACCTTC
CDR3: CASRTPHTNYGYTF

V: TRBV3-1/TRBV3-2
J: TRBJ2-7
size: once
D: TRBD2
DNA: TGTGCCAGCAGCCAAACGAGCGGGGGGGCTACTACGTGGTACGAGCAGTACTTC
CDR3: CASSQTSGGATTWYEQYF

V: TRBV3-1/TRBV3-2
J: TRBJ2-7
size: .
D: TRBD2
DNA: TGTGCCAGCAGCCTCGGGACTAGCGGGGGGGTCCTGTACTTC
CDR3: CASSLGTSGGVLYF